The following is a T cell receptor (beta chain) sequence with its context. Its antigen is still unknown. The germline gives CDR1 KGHSH, CDR2 LQKENI. The CDR3 runs to 16 residues. V dropped 5 bases and J dropped 6 bases, with 23 bases sitting between them. This specimen belongs to a study of T cell responses to AZD1222 COVID-19 vaccine. The wider study: It was second doses at about 4 or about 12 weeks that were pooled.

Regarding the study as a whole: Repertoire sampling happened only post peak T cell response. When two AZD1222 doses had been given, Spike-specific TCR breadth and depth rose.

Sequencing used immunoSEQ multiplex PCR; TCRdb keeps in-frame clones, though not all of them. The sample contains 80,000 or so clones, 70% to 90% of which appear only once. The clonotype was recovered from an adult in good health. The sequences come from peripheral blood, collected on day 0 of AZD1222 vaccination. This rearrangement joins TRBV18 to TRBJ2-7, with a tentative D call TRBD1 (6 bases). The CDR3 sequence is CASSTPRLGAQGEQYF. Written as DNA, the CDR3 is TGTGCCAGCTCAACCCCTCGGTTGGGGGCGCAGGGCGAGCAGTACTTC. The whole variable domain, remainder taken from reference TRBV18 and TRBJ2-7, is NAGVMQNPRHLVRRRGQEARLRCSPMKGHSHVYWYRQLPEEGLKFMVYLQKENIIDESGMPKERFSAEFPKEGPSILRIQQVVRGDSAAYFCASSTPRLGAQGEQYFGPGTRLTVT.